Listed here are 21 T cell receptor beta chains from one sample, sequenced in a study of blood T cell repertoires in COVID-19. Profiling relied on immunoSEQ multiplex PCR, and the TCRdb table lists in-frame clones only, not all of them. The sample lists approximately 90,000 clones, 70% to 90% occurring once. The sample was peripheral blood. The receptors originated from a human donor in a cohort sampled during active COVID-19.

This chain joins TRBV5-4 and TRBJ2-5; TRBD2 aligns across 9 bases. The length of the CDR3 is 14 residues. Germline V gene lookup returns CDR1 SGHNT and CDR2 YYREEE (reference sequence). J gave up 5 bases and V 0 bases, and 2 bases lay outside the gene matches. The CDR3 region has the DNA TGTGCCAGCAGCTTGGTGCGGGGGGGCGAGACCCAGTACTTC. Protein: CASSLVRGGETQYF.

CDR3 DNA: TGTGCCAGCAGCCAATCTCGGACAGGGGCTTCACCCCTCCACTTT. Translating gives CASSQSRTGASPLHF. The V gene is TRBV14, the J gene TRBJ1-6; 9 bases line up with TRBD1. There are 15 residues in the CDR3. Germline loops: CDR1 SGHDN, CDR2 FVKESK. The V and J ends lost 2 bases and 9 bases, in that order; junction bases with no gene match: 5.

V and J are TRBV18 and TRBJ2-1; 10 bases align to TRBD1. V shed 3 bases and J 9 bases; nucleotides not matched to a gene: 5. The V gene's germline CDR1 is KGHSH and CDR2 LQKENI. The CDR3 sequence is 14 residues long. This CDR3 is CASSPQTGGGEQFF. The CDR3 nucleotides read TGTGCCAGCTCACCTCAGACAGGGGGCGGTGAGCAGTTCTTC.

The chain recombines TRBV7-2 with TRBJ2-7; D ambiguous. Trimming shortened V by 0 bases and J by 2 bases, and 11 bases separated the two germline ends. CDR3 length equals 15 residues. Per the germline V gene, CDR1 is SGHTA and CDR2 is FQGNSA. CDR3: CASSLAHVRTYEQYF. The CDR3 coding sequence is TGTGCCAGCAGCTTAGCGCATGTCAGAACCTACGAGCAGTACTTC.

The rearrangement joins TRBV6-2 or TRBV6-3 to TRBJ1-5; D possibly corresponds to TRBD1 (5 bases). Trimming removed 2 bases from V and 2 bases from J, with 19 bases in between. This CDR3 spans 18 amino acids. The germline V gene has CDR1 MNHEY and CDR2 SVGEGT. The CDR3 nucleotides are TGTGCCAGCAGTTACCCGGGGGGTTCGAACTCAGGCAATCAGCCCCAGCATTTT. This sequence encodes CASSYPGGSNSGNQPQHF.

The chain joins TRBV18 to TRBJ1-3; a weak D match, TRBD1 (5 bases). CDR1 is KGHSH and CDR2 is LQKENI in the germline V gene. Trimming cost V 1 base and J 1 base, with 14 bases left between them. The CDR3 consists of 17 residues. This CDR3 reads CASSPRPQGGSGNTIYF. CDR3 nucleotide sequence: TGTGCCAGCTCACCACGTCCCCAGGGAGGTTCTGGAAACACCATATATTTT.

The DNA for the CDR3 is TGTGCCAGTAGTGGTCCCCGGGCAACAAGGAGGGACGAAAAACTGTTTTTT. As protein: CASSGPRATRRDEKLFF. The chain recombines TRBV19 with TRBJ1-4; possibly TRBD1 for D (5 bases). The CDR3 covers 17 residues. Germline CDR1 LNHDA, CDR2 SQIVND (reference sequence). Trimming stripped 5 bases from V and 8 bases from J, with 24 bases between.

The rearrangement uses TRBV3-1 (or the pseudogene TRBV3-2) and TRBJ2-3; 8 bases match TRBD2. Germline V lookup: CDR1 LGHDT, CDR2 YNNKEL (reference sequence). This CDR3 has 17 residues. J gave up 2 bases and V 4 bases, and 11 bases lay outside the gene matches. The CDR3 DNA reads TGTGCCAGCAGCCCCACAGGGCCTAGCGGGCCCACAGATACGCAGTATTTT. Its translation: CASSPTGPSGPTDTQYF.

A single count supports this clone. This chain uses TRBV28 with TRBJ2-7; D not certain. Trimming stripped 1 base from V and 2 bases from J, with 9 bases between. Germline loops: CDR1 MDHEN, CDR2 SYDVKM. The CDR3 consists of 14 residues. CDR3: CASSLLNSPYEQYF. DNA for the CDR3: TGTGCCAGCAGTTTATTGAACAGCCCCTACGAGCAGTACTTC. The full variable domain, with the rest looked up from reference TRBV28 and TRBJ2-7, is DVKVTQSSRYLVKRTGEKVFLECVQDMDHENMFWYRQDPGLGLRLIYFSYDVKMKEKGDIPEGYSVSREKKERFSLILESASTNQTSMYLCASSLLNSPYEQYFGPGTRLTVT.

The rearrangement uses TRBV5-1 and TRBJ2-5, with D perhaps matching TRBD1 (5 bases). Germline V gene lookup returns CDR1 SGHRS and CDR2 YFSETQ. The ends were cut back, 0 bases at V and 4 bases at J, with 7 bases in the middle. The CDR3 is made up of 13 amino acids. CDR3 amino acids: CASSLGQPETQYF. The CDR3 DNA is TGCGCCAGCAGCTTGGGACAGCCAGAGACCCAGTACTTC.

This clone was recorded only once. The DNA for the CDR3 is TGTGCCAGCAGCCCCGGGGTCAACACAGATACGCAGTATTTT. It encodes CASSPGVNTDTQYF. The V gene is TRBV7-9, the J gene TRBJ2-3, with a tentative D call TRBD2 (5 bases). Germline V CDR1 and CDR2: SEHNR, FQNEAQ (reference sequence). CDR3 length equals 14 residues. V dropped 5 bases and J dropped 2 bases, with 11 bases sitting between them.

This clone was observed a handful of times. V and J are TRBV5-4 and TRBJ2-7, with D tentatively TRBD2 (7 bases). Looked up from germline, CDR1 is SGHNT and CDR2 is YYREEE (reference sequence). The CDR3 is made up of 15 amino acids. Trimming removed 4 bases from V and 2 bases from J, with 16 bases in between. The CDR3 sequence: CASSRGREPPYEQYF. In DNA, the CDR3 is TGTGCCAGCAGCCGGGGGCGGGAGCCCCCCTACGAGCAGTACTTC.

This chain links TRBV27 with TRBJ2-7; D call uncertain. The CDR3 extends over 13 amino acids. Germline loops: CDR1 MNHEY, CDR2 SMNVEV (reference sequence). V was trimmed by 2 bases and J by 0 bases, leaving 5 bases between them. Here the CDR3 reads CASSLTSSYEQYF. The CDR3 coding sequence is TGTGCCAGCAGTTTAACTTCCTCCTACGAGCAGTACTTC.

The chain is built from TRBV7-2 and TRBJ2-7; 11 bases map to TRBD1. Germline lookup yields CDR1 SGHTA and CDR2 FQGNSA. The CDR3 contains 15 residues. Trimming removed 6 bases from V and 5 bases from J; junction bases left unmatched: 9. CDR3 region: CASSLDRGLADEQYF. CDR3 coding DNA: TGTGCCAGCAGTTTGGACAGGGGGCTCGCCGACGAGCAGTACTTC.

The rearrangement joins TRBV30 to TRBJ2-5; weak D call: TRBD1 (6 bases). The CDR3 extends over 14 amino acids. Trimming removed 5 bases from V and 2 bases from J, with 15 bases in between. Germline CDR1 reads GTSNPN; CDR2 reads SVGIG (reference sequence). Written as DNA, the CDR3 is TGTGCCTGGGACCAGACAGGCCCGCAAGAGACCCAGTACTTC. This translates into CAWDQTGPQETQYF.

The CDR3 here is CASSHEDSATYGYTF. CDR3 coding DNA: TGCGCCAGCAGCCATGAGGACAGCGCTACCTATGGCTACACCTTC. The chain uses TRBV4-3 and TRBJ1-2; TRBD1 might be the D (6 bases). The CDR3 spans 15 residues. The V gene's germline CDR1 is LGHNA and CDR2 YSLEER. Between the trimmed V and J ends, which lost 3 bases and 4 bases, there was a span of 15 bases.

Only a few counts were recorded for this clone. This rearrangement joins TRBV7-9 to TRBJ1-1, with TRBD1 matching over 10 bases. CDR3 size: 15 residues. The V segment lost 4 bases and the J segment 7 bases; nucleotides outside the gene matches: 9. CDR1 is SEHNR, CDR2 FQNEAQ, per germline (reference sequence). The CDR3 spells CASSSNYGQGGEAFF. In DNA form, the CDR3 reads TGTGCCAGCAGCTCGAACTATGGACAGGGGGGTGAAGCTTTCTTT.

V is TRBV12-3 or TRBV12-4 and J is TRBJ2-1; D not certain. This CDR3 has 12 amino acids. V gave up 1 base and J gave up 5 bases, with 3 bases separating them. The CDR3 is CASSLVDNEQFF. The CDR3 coding sequence is TGTGCCAGCAGTTTAGTCGACAATGAGCAGTTCTTC.

This clone appeared a single time. The CDR3 coding sequence is TGTGCCAGCAGAGGGACAGGGGTTGGAGCTTTCTTT. Translating gives CASRGTGVGAFF. This chain uses TRBV5-8 with TRBJ1-1; 10 bases align to TRBD1. Germline V gene sequence: CDR1 SGHTS, CDR2 YDEGEE. The CDR3 is 12 amino acids. V was pared by 5 bases and J by 10 bases, with 5 bases of the junction left unmatched. Together with reference TRBV5-8 and TRBJ1-1, the CDR3 gives the full variable domain: EAGVTQSPTHLIKTRGQQATLRCSPISGHTSVYWYQQALGLGLQFLLWYDEGEERNRGNFPPRFSGRQFPNYSSELNVNALELEDSALYLCASRGTGVGAFFGQGTRLTVV.

About this clone itself: Germline is not matched at one junction end, which may reflect a read error. The sample carries other DNA sequences with the same CDR3. The chain uses TRBV2 and TRBJ2-1; a weak D match, TRBD1 (5 bases). The germline gives CDR1 SNHLY, CDR2 FYNNEI. The CDR3 has 14 amino acids. CDR3 region: CASSDVRENNEQFF. CDR3 DNA: TGTGCCAGTAGTGATGTCAGGGAAAACAATGAGCAGTTCTTC.

The chain is built from TRBV11-3 and TRBJ2-3; D gene uncertain. V gave up 3 bases and J gave up 2 bases, with 9 bases separating them. CDR3 length: 14 residues. Germline V gene lookup returns CDR1 SGHNT and CDR2 YENEEA. Written as DNA, the CDR3 is TGTGCCAGCAGCTTGGGCTTGTCCACAGATACGCAGTATTTT. Encoded protein: CASSLGLSTDTQYF.